These T cell receptor beta chains were read from a single sample in a study of blood T cell repertoires in COVID-19. Clones were read by immunoSEQ multiplex PCR, and TCRdb kept only the in-frame ones, dropping some. The top ten clones hold roughly 3.1% of a sample with 200,000 to 300,000 clones, approximately 83% of them seen once. The sample taken for sequencing was PBMCs or T cells enriched from blood (not recorded which). Every receptor here comes from a woman aged 40 to 50 with acute COVID-19. Each CDR3 is given with its conserved first and last residue. A D gene is named only where the DNA matches it firmly. Clone sizes are given selectively: once, few, many, or a class where the clone is expanded.

11 | - | TRBJ2-5 | - | TRBV7-8 | CASSYKETQYF | TGTGCCAGCAGCTATAAAGAGACCCAGTACTTC
14 | - | TRBJ1-1 | - | TRBV5-4 | CASSLLTANTEAFF | TGTGCCAGCAGCTTGTTGACAGCGAACACTGAAGCTTTCTTT
12 | - | TRBJ1-1 | - | TRBV30 | CASTGRFTEAFF | TGTGCCTCAACTGGCAGGTTCACTGAAGCTTTCTTT
14 | TRBD2 | TRBJ2-7 | - | TRBV20-1 | CSASLTSGRREQYF | TGCAGTGCTAGTCTCACTAGCGGGAGAAGGGAGCAGTACTTC
18 | TRBD2 | TRBJ2-5 | - | TRBV5-5 | CASSEDRLAGSSGETQYF | TGTGCCAGCAGCGAGGATCGACTAGCGGGGTCGTCTGGAGAGACCCAGTACTTC
13 | TRBD2 | TRBJ2-7 | - | TRBV5-1 | CASSLAGEREQYF | TGCGCCAGCAGCTTAGCGGGAGAGAGGGAGCAGTACTTC
15 | TRBD2 | TRBJ2-7 | - | TRBV5-3 | CARSLTSGRAGEQYF | TGTGCCAGAAGTTTGACTAGCGGGAGGGCCGGAGAGCAGTACTTC
16 | TRBD1 | TRBJ1-3 | - | TRBV23-1 | CASSPVRTGGTNTIYF | TGCGCCAGCTCCCCCGTGCGGACAGGGGGCACCAACACCATATATTTT
15 | TRBD2 | TRBJ2-7 | - | TRBV5-1 | CASRPLAGGIYEQYF | TGCGCCAGCAGGCCTCTAGCGGGAGGTATCTACGAGCAGTACTTC
17 | TRBD1 | TRBJ1-5 | - | TRBV6-6 | CASSHQMTGYSNQPQHF | TGTGCCAGCAGTCACCAAATGACAGGGTATAGCAATCAGCCCCAGCATTTT
11 | - | TRBJ1-1 | - | TRBV20-1 | CSAREGEKAFF | TGCAGTGCTAGAGAGGGCGAGAAAGCTTTCTTT
15 | TRBD1 | TRBJ1-6 | - | TRBV15 | CATSRATGGLSPLHF | TGTGCCACCAGCAGAGCGACAGGGGGCCTTTCACCCCTCCACTTT
14 | TRBD2 | TRBJ2-1 | - | TRBV27 | CASSFSGTHNEQFF | TGTGCCAGCAGTTTTAGCGGGACTCACAATGAGCAGTTCTTC
13 | - | TRBJ2-7 | - | TRBV6-6 | CASRGPVVGEQYF | TGTGCCAGCAGGGGGCCTGTAGTGGGCGAGCAGTACTTC
13 | - | TRBJ2-7 | few | TRBV7-8 | CASSLEGDYEQYF | TGTGCCAGCAGCTTAGAAGGAGACTACGAGCAGTACTTC
12 | - | TRBJ2-3 | - | TRBV7-9 | CASSHPEDTQYF | TGTGCCAGCAGCCACCCGGAGGATACGCAGTATTTT
18 | TRBD2 | TRBJ2-1 | once | TRBV6-1 | CASSAGASGRPKPNEQFF | TGTGCCAGCAGTGCCGGGGCTAGCGGGAGGCCCAAACCGAATGAGCAGTTCTTC
14 | TRBD1 | TRBJ2-7 | - | TRBV5-1 | CASSLGQGRGEQYF | TGCGCCAGCAGCCTGGGACAGGGAAGGGGCGAGCAGTACTTC
13 | TRBD2 | TRBJ2-7 | - | TRBV5-1 | CASSHGLAGLEYF | TGCGCCAGCAGCCACGGACTAGCGGGGTTGGAGTACTTC
15 | TRBD1 | TRBJ2-7 | - | TRBV5-1 | CASSLAGQGNYEQYF | TGCGCCAGCAGCTTGGCGGGACAGGGGAACTACGAGCAGTACTTC
19 | TRBD1 | TRBJ2-3 | - | TRBV4-1 | CASSQDPFVVAGGQDTQYF | TGCGCCAGCAGCCAAGATCCGTTTGTCGTGGCAGGGGGTCAGGACACGCAGTATTTT
17 | TRBD2 | TRBJ2-3 | - | TRBV19 | CASSIGLAGPATDTQYF | TGTGCCAGTAGTATAGGACTAGCGGGACCCGCCACAGATACGCAGTATTTT
15 | TRBD1 | TRBJ1-1 | - | TRBV30 | CAWSARTGRNTEAFF | TGTGCCTGGAGTGCACGGACAGGGAGGAACACTGAAGCTTTCTTT
14 | - | TRBJ1-1 | - | TRBV2 | CASSEARVYGEAFF | TGTGCCAGCAGTGAAGCGCGTGTCTACGGTGAAGCTTTCTTT
15 | - | TRBJ2-1 | - | TRBV9 | CASSPIPGLNNEQFF | TGTGCCAGCAGCCCCATACCCGGACTTAACAATGAGCAGTTCTTC
14 | - | TRBJ1-2 | - | TRBV28 | CASSAPTEDKGYTF | TGTGCCAGCAGTGCGCCGACAGAGGATAAAGGCTACACCTTC
13 | - | TRBJ2-1 | few | TRBV7-3 | CASSLKAGSEQFF | TGTGCCAGCAGTTTAAAGGCGGGATCTGAGCAGTTCTTC
17 | TRBD1 | TRBJ2-7 | - | TRBV15 | CATSREYPGQGAYEQYF | TGTGCCACCAGCAGAGAATACCCCGGACAGGGGGCTTACGAGCAGTACTTC
19 | TRBD2 | TRBJ2-5 | - | TRBV3-1/TRBV3-2 | CASSQDSPGLAGFQETQYF | TGTGCCAGCAGCCAAGATTCTCCAGGTCTAGCGGGATTCCAAGAGACCCAGTACTTC
14 | - | TRBJ2-3 | - | TRBV27 | CASSYQFSTDTQYF | TGTGCCAGCAGTTATCAATTTAGCACAGATACGCAGTATTTT
13 | - | TRBJ2-1 | - | TRBV7-9 | CASSPTAYNEQFF | TGTGCCAGCAGCCCGACAGCCTACAATGAGCAGTTCTTC
14 | - | TRBJ1-5 | - | TRBV9 | CASSVGQINQPQHF | TGTGCCAGCAGCGTAGGACAGATCAATCAGCCCCAGCATTTT
14 | - | TRBJ1-1 | - | TRBV30 | CAWSMTGGGTEAFF | TGTGCCTGGAGTATGACAGGTGGGGGCACTGAAGCTTTCTTT
14 | TRBD2 | TRBJ2-2 | - | TRBV19 | CASRLAGNTGELFF | TGTGCCAGTCGACTAGCGGGTAACACCGGGGAGCTGTTTTTT
17 | TRBD2 | TRBJ2-1 | - | TRBV11-2 | CASTPSSSGSVYNEQFF | TGTGCCAGCACCCCCTCCTCTAGCGGGAGTGTGTACAATGAGCAGTTCTTC
14 | TRBD1 | TRBJ1-2 | - | TRBV6-6 | CASTLTGATDGYTF | TGTGCCAGCACCTTGACAGGGGCCACCGATGGCTACACCTTC
14 | - | TRBJ1-5 | once | TRBV6-1 | CASSEVWRNQPQHF | TGTGCCAGCAGTGAAGTTTGGCGCAATCAGCCCCAGCATTTT
16 | - | TRBJ2-5 | - | TRBV29-1 | CSVRGSSGVGQETQYF | TGCAGCGTCAGGGGATCTAGCGGCGTTGGGCAAGAGACCCAGTACTTC
13 | TRBD1 | TRBJ1-4 | - | TRBV4-1 | CASREGAYEKLFF | TGCGCCAGCCGGGAGGGGGCATATGAAAAACTGTTTTTT
13 | - | TRBJ2-5 | - | TRBV10-3 | CAISEGHRETQYF | TGTGCCATCAGTGAGGGACATCGAGAGACCCAGTACTTC
16 | TRBD2 | TRBJ2-7 | - | TRBV11-3 | CASSPRTSGISYEQYF | TGTGCCAGCAGTCCTAGGACTAGCGGGATCTCCTACGAGCAGTACTTC
12 | - | TRBJ2-7 | - | TRBV19 | CASSIVPTEQYF | TGTGCCAGTAGTATAGTTCCTACCGAGCAGTACTTC
17 | - | TRBJ2-2 | - | TRBV14 | CASSQGRFKQAGFRLFF | TGTGCCAGCAGCCAAGGGCGATTCAAACAGGCAGGATTTAGGCTGTTTTTT
16 | TRBD2 | TRBJ2-3 | - | TRBV5-1 | CASSLGTSGRGDTQYF | TGCGCCAGCAGCTTGGGGACTAGCGGGAGGGGAGATACGCAGTATTTT